Listed here are 16 T cell receptor beta chains from one sample, sequenced in a study of T cells after yellow fever vaccination. One entry per CDR3 protein, called by TCRdb with MiXCR from the 5' RACE reads. Altogether roughly 120,000 distinct CDR3 sequences are present, approximately 8.4% being singletons, with the ten largest covering around 25%. The material sequenced was CD8+ T cells sorted from PBMCs, taken 45 days after the yellow fever booster vaccination. The receptors derive from a man aged 25-40 years who received the YFV17D yellow fever vaccine.

This clonotype showed up many times. This chain connects TRBV19 to TRBJ2-1; D ambiguous. This CDR3 is built from 14 residues. Per germline, CDR1 LNHDA and CDR2 SQIVND (reference sequence). This CDR3 is CVTNTASRNNEQFF. The CDR3 DNA is TGTGTCACTAACACGGCCAGCCGCAACAATGAGCAGTTCTTC.

This clonotype has a handful of counts. The V call is TRBV7-2, the J call TRBJ2-7; TRBD2 agrees at 12 bases. V lost 2 bases, J lost 6 bases, and 5 bases stayed unmatched. Germline V gives CDR1 SGHTA, CDR2 FQGNSA. The CDR3 loop spans 15 amino acids. CDR3 residues: CASSLLTSGSSEQYF. The DNA for the CDR3 is TGTGCCAGCAGCTTATTGACTAGCGGGAGTAGCGAGCAGTACTTC.

CDR3 coding DNA: TGCAGCGTCCTGCCAGGGTACGGGGCCAACGTCCTGACTTTC. This gives the protein CSVLPGYGANVLTF. This sequence joins TRBV29-1 and TRBJ2-6; D possibly corresponds to TRBD1 (5 bases). CDR3 size: 14 residues. Germline lookup yields CDR1 SQVTM and CDR2 ANQGSEA. V was shortened by 6 bases and J by 4 bases, with 13 bases between the two germline ends. Complete variable domain (other parts from reference TRBV29-1 and TRBJ2-6): SAVISQKPSRDICQRGTSLTIQCQVDSQVTMMFWYRQQPGQSLTLIATANQGSEATYESGFVIDKFPISRPNLTFSTLTVSNMSPEDSSIYLCSVLPGYGANVLTFGAGSRLTVL.

As to this clonotype: A much larger clone is a single base away; this may be a read error. The gene calls are TRBV27 and TRBJ2-2; possibly TRBD2 for D (5 bases). This CDR3 is built from 12 residues. The germline V and J ends were trimmed by 8 bases and 8 bases, with 12 bases remaining between them. Germline V gene sequence: CDR1 MNHEY, CDR2 SMNVEV (reference sequence). Written as DNA, the CDR3 is TGTGCCAGCTCCCTTAGAGGGGGGGAGCTGTTTTTT. Translating it yields CASSLRGGELFF.

This clonotype was counted at least ten times. V gene TRBV6-5 combines with J gene TRBJ1-1; D unclear. Trimming cost V 7 bases and J 1 base, with 7 bases left between them. This CDR3 region has 12 residues. Germline assignment: CDR1 MNHEY and CDR2 SVGAGI. The CDR3 loop is CASNKGNTEAFF. CDR3 sequence (DNA): TGTGCCAGCAACAAGGGGAACACTGAAGCTTTCTTT.

This clonotype turned up a few times. One end of the junction varies from germline; a read error may be responsible. The rearrangement uses TRBV6-5 and TRBJ2-7; 9 nucleotides line up with TRBD1. Germline CDR1 is MNHEY and CDR2 is SVGAGI. The CDR3 totals 14 residues. The DNA for the CDR3 is TGTGCCAGCAGTGACTCGGACAGGGGCGGGGAGCAGTACTTC. Encoded protein: CASSDSDRGGEQYF.

This clonotype was counted at least ten times. This chain connects TRBV27 to TRBJ2-7; 14 positions match TRBD2. Germline values: CDR1 MNHEY, CDR2 SMNVEV (reference sequence). Trimming at V came to 2 bases and at J to 3 bases, leaving 9 bases not matched to a gene. The CDR3 is 18 residues long. The CDR3 region is CASSLTGLAGGVLYEQYF. In DNA form, the CDR3 reads TGTGCCAGCAGTTTAACTGGACTAGCGGGAGGAGTCCTCTACGAGCAGTACTTC.

In regard to this clonotype: A much larger clone is a single base away; this may be a read error. The chain links TRBV29-1 to TRBJ2-7; perhaps D is TRBD1 or TRBD2 (5 bases each). Germline loops: CDR1 SQVTM, CDR2 ANQGSEA. Deletions cut 6 bases from V and 2 bases from J, with 11 bases between. The CDR3 covers 12 residues. CDR3 protein: CSVGTATYEQYF. Here the CDR3 DNA reads TGCAGCGTCGGGACGGCCACCTACGAGCAGTACTTC.

Only a few counts were recorded for this clonotype. The rearrangement links TRBV2 to TRBJ2-3, with 8 positions matching TRBD2. Trimming took 7 bases from V and 0 from J; bases not matched to a gene: 6. Germline V gives CDR1 SNHLY, CDR2 FYNNEI. This CDR3 comprises 15 residues. The CDR3 spells CASNPLAVSTDTQYF. DNA for the CDR3: TGTGCCAGCAACCCACTAGCGGTTAGCACAGATACGCAGTATTTT. Complete variable domain (other parts from reference TRBV2 and TRBJ2-3): EPEVTQTPSHQVTQMGQEVILRCVPISNHLYFYWYRQILGQKVEFLVSFYNNEISEKSEIFDDQFSVERPDGSNFTLKIRSTKLEDSAMYFCASNPLAVSTDTQYFGPGTRLTVL.

This clonotype was counted a few times. This sequence joins TRBV3-1 and TRBJ2-1; D unclear. Germline V gives CDR1 LGHDT, CDR2 YNNKEL (reference sequence). The CDR3 covers 11 residues. Trimming pared 2 bases from V and 6 bases from J, leaving 2 bases between. The CDR3 nucleotides read TGTGCCAGCAGCCAACCCAATGAGCAGTTCTTC. Residues: CASSQPNEQFF.

A word on this clonotype: Since a much larger clone is just one base distant, this may be a read error. The V call is TRBV10-3, the J call TRBJ2-1; unclear D gene. Trimming stripped 2 bases from V and 10 bases from J, with 18 bases between. Germline CDR1 and CDR2: ENHRY and SYGVKD. This CDR3 contains 15 residues. DNA of the CDR3: TGTGCCATCAGTGAGCCGCCCGGCCTCCTCCGGGAGCAGTTCTTC. Protein sequence: CAISEPPGLLREQFF.

This clonotype appeared many times. V gene TRBV20-1 combines with J gene TRBJ2-7, with D perhaps matching TRBD1 (5 bases). Trimming pared 0 bases from V and 0 bases from J, leaving 9 bases between. In germline, CDR1 is DFQATT, CDR2 SNEGSKA (reference sequence). This CDR3 is built from 14 residues. For the CDR3, the DNA is TGCAGTGCTAGAGATCTGGGGCCCTCCTACGAGCAGTACTTC. This codes for CSARDLGPSYEQYF.

On this clonotype itself: A much more abundant neighbour one base away suggests this may be a read error. The CDR3, as DNA: TGTGCCAGCAGAGGGGGCAAGGTGGACTACAAGCAGTACTTC. Translated, it gives CASRGGKVDYKQYF. The chain has TRBV7-2 and TRBJ2-7; weak D call: TRBD1 (7 bases). The CDR3 is made up of 14 amino acids. CDR1 is SGHTA and CDR2 is FQGNSA in the germline V gene. The full variable domain, in which reference TRBV7-2 and TRBJ2-7 provide the parts outside the CDR3, is GAGVSQSPSNKVTEKGKDVELRCDPISGHTALYWYRQSLGQGLEFLIYFQGNSAPDKSGLPSDRFSAERTGGSVSTLTIQRTQQEDSAVYLCASRGGKVDYKQYFGPGTRLTVT.

This clonotype was observed at least ten times. Germline and junction disagree at one end, which may indicate a read error. This sequence joins TRBV9 and TRBJ2-2, with D uncertain. Germline-derived CDR1 and CDR2 are SGDLS and YYNGEE. This CDR3 has 14 residues. CDR3 loop: CASSVAANSGELFF. As DNA, the CDR3 is TGTGCCAGCAGCGTAGCTGCGAACTCCGGGGAGCTGTTTTTT.

Many counts were recorded for this clonotype. CDR3 sequence: CASSLVGYGYTF. For the CDR3, the DNA is TGTGCCAGCAGCTTAGTGGGCTATGGCTACACCTTC. The chain is built from TRBV7-9 and TRBJ1-2; D is unresolved. Germline values: CDR1 SEHNR, CDR2 FQNEAQ (reference sequence). Trimming pared 1 base from V and 4 bases from J, leaving 4 bases between. The CDR3 runs 12 residues. Full variable domain (rest looked up from reference TRBV7-9 and TRBJ1-2): DTGVSQNPRHKITKRGQNVTFRCDPISEHNRLYWYRQTLGQGPEFLTYFQNEAQLEKSRLLSDRFSAERPKGSFSTLEIQRTEQGDSAMYLCASSLVGYGYTFGSGTRLTVV.

This clonotype was seen ten or more times. This chain uses TRBV5-1 with TRBJ1-3; 9 bases map to TRBD1. The CDR3 totals 16 residues. With V trimmed by 4 bases and J by 0 bases, 5 bases remained unmatched. Per the germline V gene, CDR1 is SGHRS and CDR2 is YFSETQ. The CDR3 region is CASSPGTGYSGNTIYF. As DNA, the CDR3 is TGCGCCAGCAGCCCCGGGACAGGGTACTCTGGAAACACCATATATTTT.